This T cell receptor (beta chain) was recovered during a study of T cell responses to AZD1222 COVID-19 vaccine (dated by TCRdb to the early 2020s). Broadly, across the study: TCR sequencing was performed for approximately 240 trial participants, of whom about 210 were given two doses of AZD1222 and around 26 were given two doses of MenACWY control vaccine. Enrollment into the trials was organized by age into subgroups of 18-55, 56-69 and 70-plus years, and those subgroups contained approximately 150, 30 and 60 TCR-sequenced participants, respectively.

The V and J ends are trimmed by 4 bases and 7 bases, leaving 12 bases between them. CDR1 SGHTS and CDR2 YDEGEE were looked up in the germline V gene. The CDR3 runs 13 amino acids, cysteine and phenylalanine included. The entry retains the CDR3 DNA only, 39 bases that are in frame from base 1. The paper's findings and limits, for the study overall: Participants were mostly white British and included more females than males, and it was suggested by the authors that clonal diversity may have been underestimated. Conclusions about previously exposed vaccinees are limited, since just 5 or 6 AZD1222 recipients were seropositive for SARS-CoV-2 at baseline. Because no day 14 peak-response samples were available, the repertoires could be characterized only after the peak T cell response. CD4 TCRs associated with the vaccine covered the entire spike protein, and the dominant responses were in regions 160-218 and 743-854. Nearly half of unique spike-specific TCRs reportedly recognized epitopes outside regions mutated in the B.1.351 and B.1.1.7 variants. The 56-69-year group was small, and its depth increase did not reach significance, likely because of low power. Spike-specific TCR breadth and depth rose significantly after two AZD1222 doses compared with day 0 and with MenACWY recipients.

The CDR3 regions of human TCRbeta chains were subjected to immunosequencing. The paper's data handling went like this. TCRs in the repertoires were compared against a reference library of SARS-CoV-2-specific TCRs that had been generated with the MIRA antigen-specificity platform. Breadth was defined as the fraction of unique TCRs that were SARS-CoV-2-associated. Depth was defined as the fraction of total T cells that were SARS-CoV-2-associated. Using the MIRA data, each spike-specific TCR was assigned both to the spike region to which the TCR was reactive and to a CD4 or CD8 class. Log10-transformed breadth and depth values were compared by one-way ANOVA with Sidak's multiple comparisons tests. TCRdb obtained this table from immuneACCESS and retained in-frame rearrangements with V and J assigned. These tables miss some clones; where compared with another copy, unresolved V genes account for less than half of the shortfall, and the remainder is unexplained. V, J and clone size are taken as reported in that table, and D and trimming were inferred from the DNA itself. The sample records 95,000 to 100,000 clones, about nine tenths of which are singletons. The ten largest account for about a sixth of the sample.

The intended sense of this specimen's time point label: about 28 days (+/-7) after the second vaccine dose. Because spike-specific TCR depth and breadth did not differ between the two schedules, AZD1222 recipients who got a second dose at roughly 4 weeks were pooled with those who got a second dose at roughly 12 weeks. Samples from vaccinated people were obtained from the UK trials COV001 and COV002, which included a single-blind randomized controlled phase 2/3 trial of AZD1222 (ChAdOx1 nCoV-19) in healthy adults. Trial participant PBMC samples were collected at day 0 and day 28 after the second dose for TCRbeta chain sequencing. Notes on this clone: Its recognized antigen is unknown. Base qualities are missing; no much larger clone stands one base away.

The chain joins TRBV5-8 to TRBJ1-5; TRBD1 might be the D gene, on 6 matching bases. This clonotype originated in an adult who received the AZD1222 COVID-19 vaccine. Sequencing used peripheral blood, obtained 28 days after the second AZD1222 dose. The CDR3 in this case is CASSRDILQPQHF. The nucleotides are TGTGCCAGCAGCCGGGACATCTTACAGCCCCAGCATTTT.